This T cell receptor beta chain emerged from a study of T-cell reconstitution after alpha-beta-depleted transplantation in children. Points from the study as a whole: Elevated TCRbeta diversity at day 60 was traced, in some patients, to surviving recipient T cells and thymic progenitors.

Unique molecular identifiers were used in preparing the TCRbeta library. TCRdb reprocessed the PCR reads via MiXCR and lists one record per CDR3 protein. Here the sample spans 550,000 to 600,000 distinct CDR3 sequences, about 21% being singletons. Trimming left V 8 bases short and J 0 bases short, with 17 bases between. Germline-derived CDR1 and CDR2 are SGHVS and FNYEAQ. The CDR3 covers 16 residues. In this sample, this clonotype turned up a few times. Its antigen remains unidentified. The input for sequencing was PBMCs, mostly from graft donor cells, taken 360 days after TCRalphabeta/CD19-depleted stem cell transplant. This chain links TRBV7-6 with TRBJ2-1; D not certain. The clonotype comes from a boy under three years old who had a stem cell transplant for acute myeloid leukemia, so the T cells may come from the graft donor. DNA of the CDR3: TGTGCCAGCGGTCCTGGCGCACCTAGCTCCTACAATGAGCAGTTCTTC. Protein: CASGPGAPSSYNEQFF.